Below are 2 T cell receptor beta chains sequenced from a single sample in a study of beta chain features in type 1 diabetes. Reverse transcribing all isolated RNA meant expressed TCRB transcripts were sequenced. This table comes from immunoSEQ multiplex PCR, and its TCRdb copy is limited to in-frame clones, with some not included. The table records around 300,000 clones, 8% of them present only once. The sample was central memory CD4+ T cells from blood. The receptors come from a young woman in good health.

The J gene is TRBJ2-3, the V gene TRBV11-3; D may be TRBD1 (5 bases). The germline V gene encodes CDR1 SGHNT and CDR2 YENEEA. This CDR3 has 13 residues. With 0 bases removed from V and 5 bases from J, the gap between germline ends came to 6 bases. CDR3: CASSLEQEDTQYF. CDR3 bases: TGTGCCAGCAGCTTAGAACAGGAAGATACGCAGTATTTT.

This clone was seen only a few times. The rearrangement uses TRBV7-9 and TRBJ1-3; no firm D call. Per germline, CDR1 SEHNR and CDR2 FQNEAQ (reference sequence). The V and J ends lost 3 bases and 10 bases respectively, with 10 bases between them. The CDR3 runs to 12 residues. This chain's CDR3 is CASSFGGSTIYF. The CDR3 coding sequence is TGTGCCAGCAGCTTCGGTGGGTCGACCATATATTTT.